Given below is one T cell receptor beta chain in context. Its antigen is unidentified. The sample comes from a study of T-cell memory formation after mild COVID-19. On the study more broadly: The two donors had largely donor-specific TCR clusters.

Study-wide results and caveats: Clones contracting over day 15 to 85 were CD4/CD8 balanced, with later expanders leaning CD4+.

MiXCR, run by TCRdb on the 5' RACE reads, gives a single entry per CDR3 protein. The sample lists roughly 600,000 distinct CDR3 sequences; over 15% were seen once. Germline CDR1 SGHTA, CDR2 FQGNSA. The CDR3 totals 12 residues. The ends were cut back, 5 bases at V and 8 bases at J, with 12 bases in the middle. Sequencing was done on a sample of PBMCs or a T cell subset sorted from them (not recorded which). The TCR sequence derives from an adult woman who had mild COVID-19 (a few samples of this study predate the infection). Cell type and time point are not known. This chain joins TRBV7-2 and TRBJ1-2; D possibly corresponds to TRBD1 (5 bases). The CDR3 is CASSRGVIGYTF. In DNA form, the CDR3 reads TGTGCCAGCAGCAGAGGGGTAATAGGCTACACCTTC.